This T cell receptor beta chain was captured by sequencing in a study of OX40 agonist ivuxolimab in advanced cancers. Study summary: Of the patients, three showed partial responses, one with hepatocellular carcinoma and two with cutaneous melanoma. Findings and caveats of the study: At 0.1 to 3.0 mg/kg and by week 6, CD4+ and CD8+ T cells in the blood had expanded clonally. Nonresponders included some who also had low normalized T-cell clonal expansion.

CDR1 and CDR2 (germline): MDHEN, SYDVKM. This CDR3 region has 15 residues. V shed 7 bases and J shed 3 bases, with 18 bases lying between them. Clones were read by immunoSEQ multiplex PCR, and TCRdb kept only the in-frame ones, dropping some. The sample carries tens of thousands of clones, 65% to 90% recorded once. About this clone itself: Antigen: not known.

The TCR sequence derives from an adult with an advanced solid tumor such as melanoma, head and neck, liver or kidney cancer. The chain employs TRBV28 and TRBJ1-2, with D perhaps matching TRBD1 (6 bases). Material: CD4+ or CD8+ T cells sorted from blood, obtained in a trial of the OX40 agonist ivuxolimab. CDR3 nucleotides: TGTGCCAGCACTTTCAGGGACACTTCTTACTATGGCTACACCTTC. It codes for CASTFRDTSYYGYTF.